The 5 T cell receptor beta chains below come from one sample, sequenced in a study of Tregs in tolerant kidney transplant recipients. Antigen specificity for these receptors is unknown. The assay was immunoSEQ multiplex PCR, and TCRdb's table has in-frame clones only and misses some. Among about 21,000 clones listed, about three fifths were seen once. The sequencing sample was made of Tregs from blood cultured with allogeneic cells. These receptors were taken from a human donor in good health.

The chain employs TRBV5-1 and TRBJ2-2; 7 positions agree with TRBD1. The CDR3 has 15 amino acids. The ends lost 0 bases at V and 6 bases at J; junction bases unmatched: 5. Germline-derived CDR1 and CDR2 are SGHRS and YFSETQ. The DNA for the CDR3 is TGCGCCAGCAGCTTGGCAGGGGGATGGGCCGGGGAGCTGTTTTTT. This encodes CASSLAGGWAGELFF. The full variable domain, rest sourced from reference TRBV5-1 and TRBJ2-2, is KAGVTQTPRYLIKTRGQQVTLSCSPISGHRSVSWYQQTPGQGLQFLFEYFSETQRNKGNFPGRFSGRQFSNSRSEMNVSTLELGDSALYLCASSLAGGWAGELFFGEGSRLTVL.

By share, this clone counts as medium-sized. The genes are TRBV6-1 and TRBJ1-5; 8 positions match TRBD1. Trimming removed 6 bases from V and 6 bases from J; junction bases left unmatched: 10. The germline gives CDR1 MNHNS, CDR2 SASEGT. The CDR3 length is 15 residues. CDR3 nucleotide sequence: TGTGCCAGCAGGGGCTCGGACAGGGTCTTTCAGCCCCAGCATTTT. Residues: CASRGSDRVFQPQHF.

This clone appeared once. The genes are TRBV19 and TRBJ1-5; D might be TRBD1 (5 bases). Germline V CDR1 and CDR2: LNHDA, SQIVND (reference sequence). The V and J ends lost 6 bases and 2 bases respectively, with 14 bases between them. This CDR3 has 15 amino acids. CDR3 nucleotides: TGTGCCAGTAGGGGCCAGGGAAGAGGCAATCAGCCCCAGCATTTT. This gives the protein CASRGQGRGNQPQHF.

The V and J genes are TRBV2 and TRBJ1-3, with TRBD1 matching 10 bases. J was trimmed by 0 bases and V by 5 bases; bases with no gene match: 7. Germline assignment: CDR1 SNHLY and CDR2 FYNNEI. There are 17 residues in the CDR3. CDR3 nucleotide sequence: TGTGCCAGCAGTAAGGGACAGGGGACCTCCTCTGGAAACACCATATATTTT. This sequence encodes CASSKGQGTSSGNTIYF.

This sequence joins TRBV5-4 and TRBJ1-2; 9 bases align to TRBD1. Germline CDR1 reads SGHNT; CDR2 reads YYREEE (reference sequence). Trimming removed 4 bases from V and 8 bases from J; junction bases left unmatched: 21. The CDR3 extends over 18 amino acids. The CDR3 sequence: CASSPADRGAGGMMGYTF. The CDR3 DNA reads TGTGCCAGCAGCCCCGCGGACAGGGGCGCGGGGGGCATGATGGGCTACACCTTC. Supplemented by reference TRBV5-4 and TRBJ1-2, the full variable domain reads ETGVTQSPTHLIKTRGQQVTLRCSSQSGHNTVSWYQQALGQGPQFIFQYYREEENGRGNFPPRFSGLQFPNYSSELNVNALELDDSALYLCASSPADRGAGGMMGYTFGSGTRLTVV.